This T cell receptor beta chain stems from a study of blood T cell repertoires in COVID-19. Germline lookup yields CDR1 MNHEY and CDR2 SVGAGI. The V gene end was trimmed by 2 bases and the J gene end by 6 bases; junction bases not matched to a gene: 5. CDR3 length: 15 amino acids. Participants were placed into cohorts based on the clinical history they reported. A PCR-confirmed or clinician-diagnosed COVID-19 case had contacted exposed participants within 2 weeks of entry. Profiled with immunoSEQ multiplex PCR; TCRdb holds only in-frame clones, not every one. Of 260,000 or so clones in the sample, about four fifths were seen once.

Sequencing input: PBMCs or T cells enriched from blood (not recorded which). This sequence originates from a woman aged 40 to 50 who had been exposed to COVID-19. V and J are TRBV6-5 and TRBJ1-5, with TRBD1 identical over 9 bases. The CDR3 loop reads CASSYVTGGIQPQHF. The CDR3 bases are TGTGCCAGCAGTTACGTGACAGGGGGAATTCAGCCCCAGCATTTT.